The rows below give T cell receptor beta chains drawn from one sample of a study of beta chain features in type 1 diabetes. Using immunoSEQ multiplex PCR, the repertoire was profiled, and TCRdb retains in-frame clones only, with some absent. Of under 350,000 clones detected, 24% appear once; the ten largest clones hold over 0.01%. The sequencing sample was made of naive CD4+ T cells from blood. The receptors derive from a woman aged 25-40 years with type 1 diabetes. The CDR3 runs from the conserved cysteine through the conserved F or W. D genes are given only for firm matches. A clone size is listed for some rows: how often the clone was seen (once, few, many), or a class if it is expanded.

J: TRBJ1-5
length: 14
size: .
D: .
V: TRBV25-1
CDR3: CASSDTGLLEPQHF
DNA: TGTGCCAGCAGTGATACAGGGTTATTGGAGCCCCAGCATTTT

J: TRBJ2-5
length: 11
size: few
D: .
V: TRBV29-1
CDR3: CSVAVEETQYF
DNA: TGCAGCGTTGCGGTGGAAGAGACCCAGTACTTC

J: TRBJ2-5
length: 15
size: .
D: TRBD1
V: TRBV5-6
CDR3: CASSLGQGFQETQYF
DNA: TGTGCCAGCAGCTTAGGACAGGGCTTCCAAGAGACCCAGTACTTC

J: TRBJ2-5
length: 12
size: .
D: .
V: TRBV9
CDR3: CASSVDRETQYF
DNA: TGTGCCAGCAGCGTAGATCGAGAGACCCAGTACTTC

J: TRBJ2-1
length: 13
size: few
D: TRBD2
V: TRBV7-3
CDR3: CASSSGTNNEQFF
DNA: TGTGCCAGCAGCTCAGGGACTAACAATGAGCAGTTCTTC

J: TRBJ2-7
length: 13
size: .
D: .
V: TRBV7-2
CDR3: CASRVASSYEQYF
DNA: TGTGCCAGCAGGGTAGCCAGCTCCTACGAGCAGTACTTC

J: TRBJ1-1
length: 13
size: .
D: .
V: TRBV29-1
CDR3: CSVAGVRGTEAFF
DNA: TGCAGCGTCGCGGGTGTAAGGGGGACTGAAGCTTTCTTT

J: TRBJ1-1
length: 13
size: few
D: .
V: TRBV29-1
CDR3: CSTAGTRDTEAFF
DNA: TGCAGCACGGCCGGGACACGAGACACTGAAGCTTTCTTT

J: TRBJ2-6
length: 18
size: once
D: TRBD1
V: TRBV29-1
CDR3: CSVPDRGQHSSGANVLTF
DNA: TGCAGCGTTCCGGACAGGGGGCAGCACAGCTCTGGGGCCAACGTCCTGACTTTC

J: TRBJ1-2
length: 15
size: .
D: .
V: TRBV2
CDR3: CASSASRGPSYGYTF
DNA: TGTGCCAGCAGTGCGTCGAGAGGGCCTTCCTATGGCTACACCTTC

J: TRBJ2-3
length: 14
size: .
D: .
V: TRBV5-1
CDR3: CASSFLQGTDTQYF
DNA: TGCGCCAGCAGCTTTCTACAGGGAACCGATACGCAGTATTTT

J: TRBJ2-1
length: 15
size: .
D: TRBD2
V: TRBV7-2
CDR3: CASSLAGTSGIKQFF
DNA: TGTGCCAGCAGCTTGGCTGGGACTAGCGGGATAAAGCAGTTCTTC

J: TRBJ2-1
length: 14
size: .
D: .
V: TRBV7-3
CDR3: CASSPGSSYNEQFF
DNA: TGTGCCAGCAGCCCGGGGAGCTCCTACAATGAGCAGTTCTTC

J: TRBJ2-7
length: 15
size: .
D: .
V: TRBV7-6
CDR3: CASSYVAEPSYEQYF
DNA: TGTGCCAGCAGCTACGTGGCGGAGCCTTCCTACGAGCAGTACTTC

J: TRBJ2-7
length: 12
size: few
D: TRBD1
V: TRBV7-3
CDR3: CASSFGQGEQYF
DNA: TGTGCCAGCAGTTTCGGACAGGGCGAGCAGTACTTC

J: TRBJ1-2
length: 12
size: .
D: .
V: TRBV28
CDR3: CASSTAPYGYTF
DNA: TGTGCCAGCAGTACAGCACCCTATGGCTACACCTTC

J: TRBJ1-1
length: 16
size: .
D: TRBD1
V: TRBV18
CDR3: CASSPRRQGGNTEAFF
DNA: TGTGCCAGCTCACCCCGCAGACAGGGTGGGAACACTGAAGCTTTCTTT